The source of this T cell receptor beta chain is a study of cytomegalovirus exposure and HLA in healthy donors. Turning to the study itself: Later, an analysis reported that the approximately 120 validation repertoires had used the same platform as the roughly 680 first-cohort repertoires.

Only in-frame clones appear in the TCRdb table, and some are missing; sequencing was by immunoSEQ multiplex PCR. The sample carries about 180,000 clones, around 85% recorded once. The CDR3 length is 15 residues. Germline V lookup: CDR1 MGHRA, CDR2 YSYEKL. Between the trimmed V and J ends, which lost 1 base and 0 bases, there was a span of 9 bases. The sequenced material came from PBMCs. The source is a man between 18 and 35 years old in good health and CMV-seropositive. This sequence joins TRBV4-1 and TRBJ1-1; no clear D. The CDR3 region is CASSQGQILNTEAFF. CDR3 in DNA: TGCGCCAGCAGCCAAGGGCAGATTTTGAACACTGAAGCTTTCTTT.